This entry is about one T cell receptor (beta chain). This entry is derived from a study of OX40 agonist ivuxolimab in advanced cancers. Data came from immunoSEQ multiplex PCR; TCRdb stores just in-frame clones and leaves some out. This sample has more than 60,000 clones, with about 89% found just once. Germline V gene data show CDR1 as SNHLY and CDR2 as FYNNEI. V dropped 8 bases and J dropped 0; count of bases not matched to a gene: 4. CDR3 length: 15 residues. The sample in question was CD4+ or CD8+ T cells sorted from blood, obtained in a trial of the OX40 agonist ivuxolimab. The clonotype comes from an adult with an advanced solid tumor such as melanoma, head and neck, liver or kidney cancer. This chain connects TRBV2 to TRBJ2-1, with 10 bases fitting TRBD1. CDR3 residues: CASCRTGGSYNEQFF. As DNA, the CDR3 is TGTGCCAGCTGTCGGACAGGGGGCTCCTACAATGAGCAGTTCTTC.